The 17 T cell receptor beta chains below come from one sample, sequenced in a study of PD-1 blockade in classical Hodgkin lymphoma (TCRdb year 2020). The library was produced with the immunoSEQ multiplex PCR assay. TCRdb obtained this table from immuneACCESS and retained in-frame rearrangements with V and J assigned. These tables miss some clones; where compared with another copy, unresolved V genes account for less than half of the shortfall, and the remainder is unexplained. The sample table records approximately 160,000 clones; around 84% of these occur just once. 7.5% to 10% of the sample comes from the top ten. Sample time point, as interpreted from the label and publication: cycle 2 day 1 (C2D1) of nivolumab. Every trial patient had relapsed after autologous stem cell transplantation, and cohorts A, B and C differed in prior brentuximab vedotin exposure. The sample in question was peripheral blood mononuclear cells (PBMCs), obtained before the second cycle of nivolumab. The receptors originated from a human donor with classical Hodgkin lymphoma.

V is TRBV2 and J is TRBJ2-2; 9 bases agree with TRBD1. The germline CDR1 and CDR2 sequences are SNHLY and FYNNEI. J was trimmed by 4 bases and V by 2 bases; bases with no gene match: 2. CDR3 size: 15 residues. CDR3 region: CASSERQGGTGELFF. For the CDR3, the DNA is TGTGCCAGCAGTGAAAGACAGGGGGGCACCGGGGAGCTGTTTTTT.

V gene TRBV5-4 combines with J gene TRBJ1-2, with 10 bases lining up with TRBD1. CDR1 is SGHNT and CDR2 is YYREEE in the germline V gene (reference sequence). Trimming took 4 bases from V and 3 from J; bases not matched to a gene: 6. CDR3 length: 15 residues. CDR3 DNA: TGTGCCAGCAGCCCCGGGACAGGGGATCACTATGGCTACACCTTC. This gives the protein CASSPGTGDHYGYTF.

V is TRBV5-1 and J is TRBJ1-6; weak D call: TRBD1 (6 bases). The CDR3 sequence is 16 residues long. Trimming removed 0 bases at V and 8 bases at J, with 15 bases between. Germline V gene lookup returns CDR1 SGHRS and CDR2 YFSETQ. As DNA, the CDR3 is TGCGCCAGCAGCTTGGGATTCGGACAGTATGATTCACCCCTCCACTTT. Its translation is CASSLGFGQYDSPLHF.

This clone was seen once. This chain connects TRBV11-2 to TRBJ2-7, with D perhaps TRBD1 or TRBD2 (5 bases each). Germline CDR1 reads SGHAT; CDR2 reads FQNNGV. This CDR3 is built from 14 residues. The V end was cut by 4 bases, the J end by 2 bases, with 12 bases between. CDR3 amino acids: CASSSGRVTYEQYF. CDR3 bases: TGTGCCAGCAGCTCGGGACGCGTTACCTACGAGCAGTACTTC.

In its sample, this clone was seen a few times. The rearrangement uses TRBV9 and TRBJ2-2, with unresolved D. CDR1 is SGDLS and CDR2 is YYNGEE in the germline V gene. CDR3 length: 15 residues. Trimming removed 4 bases from V and 0 bases from J, with 10 bases in between. CDR3: CASSPQVANTGELFF. CDR3 coding DNA: TGTGCCAGCAGCCCCCAGGTTGCGAACACCGGGGAGCTGTTTTTT.

The chain links TRBV11-2 to TRBJ2-1, with 13 bases fitting TRBD2. Germline lookup yields CDR1 SGHAT and CDR2 FQNNGV. The CDR3 runs 14 residues. The V and J ends lost 5 bases and 9 bases, in that order; junction bases with no gene match: 4. DNA of the CDR3: TGTGCCAGCAGCGACCGACTAGCGGGAGGTGAGCAGTTCTTC. It encodes CASSDRLAGGEQFF.

This clone appeared many times. This chain uses TRBV7-2 with TRBJ1-5; the D gene is possibly TRBD1 (6 bases). Germline CDR1 SGHTA, CDR2 FQGNSA. V lost 1 base, J lost 1 base, and 8 bases lay in between. The CDR3 runs 15 residues. CDR3 region: CASSLVGTSNQPQHF. Written as DNA, the CDR3 is TGTGCCAGCAGCTTAGTAGGGACAAGCAATCAGCCCCAGCATTTT.

V is TRBV4-3 and J is TRBJ2-7; 9 bases map to TRBD2. The CDR3 is 14 residues long. V was clipped by 3 bases and J by 5 bases; unmatched bases: 5. Germline assignment: CDR1 LGHNA and CDR2 YSLEER. The CDR3 DNA reads as TGCGCCAGCAGCCAGGCGGGAGGGCCCCACGAGCAGTACTTC. Residues: CASSQAGGPHEQYF.

Only a few counts were recorded for this clone. The rearrangement links TRBV6-1 to TRBJ2-3; D possibly corresponds to TRBD1 (5 bases). The CDR3 spans 15 residues. Per germline, CDR1 MNHNS and CDR2 SASEGT. Between the trimmed V and J ends, which lost 2 bases and 5 bases, there was a span of 14 bases. CDR3 nucleotide sequence: TGTGCCAGCAGTGAATGGGGCATCTTCGGAGATACGCAGTATTTT. This gives the protein CASSEWGIFGDTQYF.

The chain uses TRBV21-1 and TRBJ1-6. TRBV21-1 is a pseudogene. The CDR3 has 15 residues. DNA for the CDR3: TGTGCCAGCAGCAAAGAAGGCCAGCGGGTCTCACCCCTCCACTTT. This gives the protein CASSKEGQRVSPLHF.

This clone was picked up a small number of times. As DNA, the CDR3 is TGTGCCAGCAGTTTTACAGGGGGATCTGAAGCTTTCTTT. This codes for CASSFTGGSEAFF. This sequence joins TRBV6-6 and TRBJ1-1; 8 bases fit TRBD1. J was trimmed by 6 bases and V by 4 bases; bases with no gene match: 4. From germline, CDR1 is MNHNY and CDR2 SVGAGI (reference sequence). This CDR3 comprises 13 residues.

The chain employs TRBV4-2 and TRBJ1-5, with D unresolved. Germline V CDR1 and CDR2: LGHNA, YNFKEQ. The CDR3 extends over 14 amino acids. V was clipped by 0 bases and J by 11 bases, with 14 bases between them. CDR3 DNA sequence: TGTGCCAGCAGCCAAGATCTCTGGTTGGGGTCCCAGCATTTT. This sequence encodes CASSQDLWLGSQHF.

The V gene is TRBV10-3, the J gene TRBJ1-1; D might be TRBD1 (5 bases). The V end lost 4 bases, the J end lost 4 bases, and 10 bases lay between the germline ends. Germline V gene lookup returns CDR1 ENHRY and CDR2 SYGVKD. The CDR3 has 13 amino acids. CDR3 residues: CAISAVGPTEAFF. In DNA form, the CDR3 reads TGTGCCATCAGTGCCGTGGGGCCCACTGAAGCTTTCTTT.

The sample holds one count of this clone. The chain couples TRBV19 to TRBJ1-2, with 10 bases fitting TRBD1. Losses at the gene ends were 8 bases for V and 5 bases for J; bases not matched to a gene: 11. Per germline, CDR1 LNHDA and CDR2 SQIVND (reference sequence). The CDR3 loop spans 15 amino acids. In DNA, the CDR3 is TGTGCCAGTCATAATGTCGGGACAGGGGTTTATGGCTACACCTTC. It encodes CASHNVGTGVYGYTF.

The chain carries TRBV5-6 and TRBJ1-4, with 8 bases that match TRBD1. CDR1 and CDR2 from the germline V gene are SGHDT and YYEEEE. This CDR3 is 14 amino acids long. Trimming cost V 4 bases and J 8 bases; bases outside gene matches: 7. CDR3 region: CASSPARGLEKLFF. CDR3 in DNA: TGTGCCAGCAGCCCAGCCAGGGGGCTGGAAAAACTGTTTTTT. The variable domain in full, with the rest retrieved from reference TRBV5-6 and TRBJ1-4, is DAGVTQSPTHLIKTRGQQVTLRCSPKSGHDTVSWYQQALGQGPQFIFQYYEEEERQRGNFPDRFSGHQFPNYSSELNVNALLLGDSALYLCASSPARGLEKLFFGSGTQLSVL.

The chain couples TRBV28 to TRBJ2-3, with TRBD1 matching 7 bases. Trimming cost V 4 bases and J 3 bases; bases outside gene matches: 4. Germline-derived CDR1 and CDR2 are MDHEN and SYDVKM. This CDR3 comprises 14 residues. The chain's CDR3 is CASSYRGVTDTQYF. The CDR3 nucleotides read TGTGCCAGCAGTTACAGGGGAGTTACAGATACGCAGTATTTT.

The rearrangement uses TRBV7-3 and TRBJ2-3, with D maybe TRBD2 (6 bases). This CDR3 comprises 15 residues. Trimming left V 5 bases short and J 5 bases short, with 17 bases between. CDR1 is SGHTA and CDR2 is FQGTGA in the germline V gene. CDR3: CASSQHAGRGDTQYF. CDR3 sequence (DNA): TGTGCCAGCAGCCAACATGCGGGACGGGGAGATACGCAGTATTTT.